Presented here are 6 T cell receptor beta chains from one specimen sequenced in a study of molecular identifiers for immune sequencing clone quantification. Each CDR3 protein is one row after TCRdb ran MiXCR on the PCR reads. The data contain over 65,000 distinct CDR3 sequences, approximately 25% of them singletons. Source material: naive CD8+ T cells from blood, with Jurkat cell RNA spiked in. Subset defined: FACS-sorted CD8+CD4-CCR7+CD45RA+ naive T cells. The receptors come from a human donor in good health. Some libraries in this study had Jurkat cell RNA spiked in.

This clonotype was found many times. The chain combines TRBV4-2 with TRBJ2-4, with D unclear. Trimming removed 1 base at V and 8 bases at J, with 12 bases between. The CDR3 is 14 amino acids. Germline V gives CDR1 LGHNA, CDR2 YNFKEQ. CDR3 sequence reads: CASSQGISSDIQYF. The CDR3 DNA follows: TGTGCCAGCAGCCAAGGTATATCGAGTGACATTCAGTACTTC.

This clonotype was seen a few times. The genes are TRBV7-9 and TRBJ2-2; D unclear. CDR1 is SEHNR and CDR2 is FQNEAQ in the germline V gene (reference sequence). This CDR3 contains 12 residues. Trimming took 8 bases from V and 0 from J, leaving 4 bases between them. The CDR3 here is CASLSNTGELFF. As DNA, the CDR3 is TGTGCCAGCCTTTCGAACACCGGGGAGCTGTTTTTT. The full variable domain, rest sourced from reference TRBV7-9 and TRBJ2-2, is DTGVSQNPRHKITKRGQNVTFRCDPISEHNRLYWYRQTLGQGPEFLTYFQNEAQLEKSRLLSDRFSAERPKGSFSTLEIQRTEQGDSAMYLCASLSNTGELFFGEGSRLTVL.

The count of this clonotype is one. The CDR3 DNA reads TGTGCCAGCTCACCGAGAGCTCTACGACAAGAGACCCAGTACTTC. This sequence encodes CASSPRALRQETQYF. This chain joins TRBV18 and TRBJ2-5; D is uncertain. The germline V gene encodes CDR1 KGHSH and CDR2 LQKENI. The CDR3 sequence is 15 residues long. The V and J ends lost 3 bases and 2 bases respectively, with 13 bases between them.

This clonotype has a handful of counts. The rearrangement links TRBV2 to TRBJ2-7; 7 bases match TRBD1. The length of the CDR3 is 11 residues. Germline CDR1 is SNHLY and CDR2 is FYNNEI. The V and J ends lost 11 bases and 2 bases, in that order; junction bases with no gene match: 3. CDR3 coding DNA: TGTGCCCAAGGACAGGCCTACGAGCAGTACTTC. Its translation: CAQGQAYEQYF. Together with reference TRBV2 and TRBJ2-7, the CDR3 gives the full variable domain: EPEVTQTPSHQVTQMGQEVILRCVPISNHLYFYWYRQILGQKVEFLVSFYNNEISEKSEIFDDQFSVERPDGSNFTLKIRSTKLEDSAMYFCAQGQAYEQYFGPGTRLTVT.

The rearrangement uses TRBV20-1 and TRBJ1-5, with 7 bases identical to TRBD1. Trimming at V came to 3 bases and at J to 7 bases, leaving 15 bases not matched to a gene. The CDR3 sequence is 16 residues long. Germline loops: CDR1 DFQATT, CDR2 SNEGSKA (reference sequence). In DNA, the CDR3 is TGCAGTGCTAGGTCCCAGGGGGGGGGGGCACGCCAGCCCCAGCATTTT. Residues: CSARSQGGGARQPQHF.

This clonotype was counted at least ten times. The rearrangement links TRBV6-5 to TRBJ2-5; 7 bases are shared with TRBD2. CDR3 size: 15 residues. J gave up 4 bases and V 5 bases, and 10 bases lay outside the gene matches. Germline CDR1 MNHEY, CDR2 SVGAGI. The CDR3 DNA reads TGTGCCAGCAGTCCTGAGGGAGGGTCCCCAGAGACCCAGTACTTC. It translates to CASSPEGGSPETQYF.